What follows is one TCR beta chain and its context. V was shortened by 6 bases and J by 3 bases, with 17 bases between the two germline ends. The germline CDR1 and CDR2 sequences are SGHTA and FQGNSA. The CDR3 totals 15 residues. The data are from a study of blood T cell repertoires in COVID-19. Study-level background: The samples span acute and convalescent COVID-19 from the United States, Italy and Spain. The cDNA or gDNA used as material had been derived from T cells, B-cell-depleted T cells, or PBMCs.

Original data processing: Amplification of reference gene primers was used by the study to estimate nucleated cell counts. Libraries were prepared by immunoSEQ multiplex PCR; TCRdb keeps only in-frame clonotypes and omits some of them. That table is the source of V, J and clone size, and D and trimming were worked out from the DNA. Here the sample spans fewer than 350,000 clones, 70% to 90% being singletons. The rearrangement uses TRBV7-2 and TRBJ1-1; perhaps TRBD1 as D (6 bases). The clonotype comes from a woman in her 30s who had recovered from COVID-19. Material for sequencing was peripheral blood. The CDR3 reads CASSRTGRAYTEAFF. The DNA of the CDR3 is TGTGCCAGCAGTCGCACAGGGAGGGCTTACACTGAAGCTTTCTTT.